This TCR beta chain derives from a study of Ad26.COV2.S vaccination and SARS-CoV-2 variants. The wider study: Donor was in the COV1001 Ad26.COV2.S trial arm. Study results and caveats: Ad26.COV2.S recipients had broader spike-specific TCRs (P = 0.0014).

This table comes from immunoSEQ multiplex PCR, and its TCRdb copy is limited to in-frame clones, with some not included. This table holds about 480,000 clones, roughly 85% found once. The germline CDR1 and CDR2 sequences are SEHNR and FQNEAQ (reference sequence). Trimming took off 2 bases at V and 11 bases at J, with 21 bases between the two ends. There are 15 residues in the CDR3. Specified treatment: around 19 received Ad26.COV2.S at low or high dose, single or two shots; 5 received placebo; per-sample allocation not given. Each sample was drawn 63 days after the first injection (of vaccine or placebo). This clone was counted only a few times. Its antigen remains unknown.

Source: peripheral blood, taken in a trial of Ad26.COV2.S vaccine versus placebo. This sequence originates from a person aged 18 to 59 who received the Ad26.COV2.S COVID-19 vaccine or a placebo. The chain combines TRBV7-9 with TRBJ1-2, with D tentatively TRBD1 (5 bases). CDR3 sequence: CASSLINRPGPVYTF. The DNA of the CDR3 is TGTGCCAGCAGCTTAATCAACAGGCCTGGACCTGTTTACACCTTC.